This T cell receptor beta chain was recovered during a study of shared clonotypes between healthy human individuals. Looking at the study overall: The donor pool was made up of a couple of women and three men aged 18 to 49.

CDR3 length equals 17 residues. The germline V and J ends were trimmed by 4 bases and 0 bases, with 18 bases remaining between them. CDR1 is SGHVS, CDR2 FNYEAQ, per germline. How the authors handled the data: ImmunoSEQ yielded junction-only sequences lacking quality scores, so filtering differed. Profiled with immunoSEQ multiplex PCR; TCRdb holds only in-frame clones, not every one. V and J calls and clone size follow that table, whereas D and trimming were derived from the DNA. The profile shows roughly 510,000 clones, nearly 80% of them singletons. Approximately 90 million PBMCs went into genomic DNA for unsorted samples.

The TCR was taken from a woman between 40 and 50 years old in good health. Some clones in this sample may be carry-over from other donors' samples. The specimen sequenced was PBMCs. This chain joins TRBV7-6 and TRBJ1-1, with D maybe TRBD1 (6 bases). The CDR3 reads CASSWPEGGGMNTEAFF. CDR3 nucleotide sequence: TGTGCCAGCAGCTGGCCAGAGGGGGGCGGGATGAACACTGAAGCTTTCTTT.